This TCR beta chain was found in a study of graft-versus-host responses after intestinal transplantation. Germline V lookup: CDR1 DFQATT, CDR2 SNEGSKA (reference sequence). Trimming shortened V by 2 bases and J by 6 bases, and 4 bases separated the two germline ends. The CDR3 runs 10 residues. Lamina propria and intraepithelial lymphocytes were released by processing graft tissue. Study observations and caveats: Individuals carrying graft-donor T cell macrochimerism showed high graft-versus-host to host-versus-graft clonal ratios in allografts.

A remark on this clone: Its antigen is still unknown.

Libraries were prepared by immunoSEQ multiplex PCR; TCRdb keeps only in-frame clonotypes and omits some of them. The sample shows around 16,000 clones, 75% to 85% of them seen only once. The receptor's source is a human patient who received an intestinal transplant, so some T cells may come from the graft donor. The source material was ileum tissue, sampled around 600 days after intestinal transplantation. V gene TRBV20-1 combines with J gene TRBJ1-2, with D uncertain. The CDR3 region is CSARTDGYTF. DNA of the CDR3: TGCAGTGCTAGAACCGATGGCTACACCTTC.